The 20 T cell receptor beta chains below come from one sample, sequenced in a study of blood T cells in healthy people across ages (dated by TCRdb to between 2014 and 2017). The library relied on 5' RACE. TCRdb shows the sequencer as Illumina HiSeq 2500. The second PCR ran for about 7 to 11 cycles and used a J-beta primer mix along with a sample-barcoded 5' primer. Through fastp at Q25 and MiXCR, TCRdb rebuilt clones from the public reads, retaining in-frame beta chains. All rows with the same CDR3 protein become a single entry with the most common DNA and genes. Present in this sample are some 760,000 distinct CDR3 sequences, about 25% of which were seen just once. Approximately 3.7% of the sample lies in the top ten. These records were also assigned to another study, of T cells of mothers and their children.

The material sequenced was blood. Source of these receptors: a boy between 5 and 17 years old in good health.

This clonotype was observed a handful of times. J is TRBJ2-3 and V is TRBV7-6; TRBD2 aligns across 9 bases. Losses at the gene ends were 5 bases for V and 0 bases for J; bases not matched to a gene: 9. This CDR3 is built from 17 residues. Germline loops: CDR1 SGHVS, CDR2 FNYEAQ. The CDR3 sequence: CASSLSGGGVSTDTQYF. The DNA for the CDR3 is TGTGCCAGCAGCCTTTCCGGCGGGGGGGTCAGCACAGATACGCAGTATTTT. The full variable domain, completed using reference TRBV7-6 and TRBJ2-3, is GAGVSQSPRYKVTKRGQDVALRCDPISGHVSLYWYRQALGQGPEFLTYFNYEAQQDKSGLPNDRFSAERPEGSISTLTIQRTEQRDSAMYRCASSLSGGGVSTDTQYFGPGTRLTVL.

The chain has TRBV7-2 and TRBJ1-4; D ambiguous. This CDR3 comprises 13 residues. Germline V gives CDR1 SGHTA, CDR2 FQGNSA. Trimming pared 5 bases from V and 8 bases from J, leaving 12 bases between. CDR3 coding DNA: TGTGCCAGCAGCAGAGGTGTGGACGAAAAACTGTTTTTT. Encoded protein: CASSRGVDEKLFF.

The chain has TRBV7-2 and TRBJ1-4; D not resolved. The CDR3 length is 12 residues. The V and J ends lost 3 bases and 5 bases respectively, with 4 bases between them. Germline V gene lookup returns CDR1 SGHTA and CDR2 FQGNSA. The CDR3 DNA sequence: TGTGCCAGCAGCTTCTTAAATGAAAAACTGTTTTTT. Protein product: CASSFLNEKLFF.

As regards this clonotype: One end of the junction varies from germline; a read error may be responsible. The chain carries TRBV28 and TRBJ2-7, with TRBD1 as a possible D gene (5 bases). CDR1 MDHEN and CDR2 SYDVKM come from the germline V gene. The CDR3 loop spans 13 amino acids. This CDR3 is CASSPDNPYEQCF. The CDR3 DNA is TGTGCCAGCAGTCCGGACAACCCCTACGAGCAGTGCTTC.

This clonotype appeared a few times. J is TRBJ2-2 and V is TRBV2, with D tentatively TRBD2 (6 bases). The V gene's germline CDR1 is SNHLY and CDR2 FYNNEI. V lost 6 bases and J lost 1, with 12 bases in between. The CDR3 extends over 15 amino acids. CDR3 in DNA: TGTGCCAGCAGCTACGGGACTCTGAACACCGGGGAGCTGTTTTTT. Protein product: CASSYGTLNTGELFF.

This clonotype was picked up many times. This chain connects TRBV11-2 to TRBJ2-6; D is unclear. CDR1 SGHAT and CDR2 FQNNGV come from the germline V gene. The CDR3 runs 16 residues. V lost 0 bases and J 0 bases, leaving 6 bases between the germline ends. The CDR3 DNA sequence: TGTGCCAGCAGCTTAGACAGATACTCTGGGGCCAACGTCCTGACTTTC. Amino acids: CASSLDRYSGANVLTF. Variable domain in full (rest from reference TRBV11-2 and TRBJ2-6): EAGVAQSPRYKIIEKRQSVAFWCNPISGHATLYWYQQILGQGPKLLIQFQNNGVVDDSQLPKDRFSAERLKGVDSTLKIQPAKLEDSAVYLCASSLDRYSGANVLTFGAGSRLTVL.

The chain carries TRBV20-1 and TRBJ1-3; D call uncertain. The germline CDR1 and CDR2 sequences are DFQATT and SNEGSKA (reference sequence). CDR3 size: 14 residues. The germline V and J ends were trimmed by 3 bases and 0 bases, with 9 bases remaining between them. The CDR3 reads CSARGGSSGNTIYF. The CDR3 nucleotides are TGCAGTGCTAGGGGCGGTAGCTCTGGAAACACCATATATTTT.

This clonotype was found a few times. The junction departs from the called germline gene at one end, perhaps through a read error. The chain combines TRBV4-3 with TRBJ2-5; TRBD1 agrees at 7 bases. The V gene's germline CDR1 is LGHNA and CDR2 YSLEER. This CDR3 region has 13 residues. CDR3 nucleotide sequence: TGTGCCAGCAGCCAGGACAGGCGGGAGACCCAGTACTTC. Its translation is CASSQDRRETQYF.

This clonotype was counted only a few times. The chain is built from TRBV2 and TRBJ2-2; the D gene is possibly TRBD2 (5 bases). The V gene lost 3 bases and the J gene lost 0 bases, with 11 bases spanning the gap. In germline, CDR1 is SNHLY, CDR2 FYNNEI. This CDR3 spans 16 amino acids. The CDR3 protein is CASSERRTPNTGELFF. CDR3 nucleotide sequence: TGTGCCAGCAGTGAGCGGAGGACCCCGAACACCGGGGAGCTGTTTTTT.

This clonotype was seen at least ten times. The chain links TRBV7-8 to TRBJ1-1; 8 bases agree with TRBD1. Trimming removed 5 bases from V and 5 bases from J; junction bases left unmatched: 7. Per germline, CDR1 SGHVS and CDR2 FQNEAQ. The CDR3 has 14 amino acids. This CDR3 reads CASSQTGVRTEAFF. As DNA, the CDR3 is TGTGCCAGCAGCCAGACAGGGGTTCGGACTGAAGCTTTCTTT.

This clonotype showed up just a few times. This chain uses TRBV7-6 with TRBJ1-4, with a tentative D call TRBD1 (5 bases). Germline assignment: CDR1 SGHVS and CDR2 FNYEAQ. The CDR3 has 15 amino acids. The V end was cut by 5 bases, the J end by 6 bases, with 16 bases between. The CDR3 protein is CASSPQGDVYEKLFF. The CDR3, as DNA: TGTGCCAGCAGCCCCCAAGGGGATGTGTATGAAAAACTGTTTTTT.

This chain uses TRBV28 with TRBJ1-1; D gene unclear. In germline, CDR1 is MDHEN, CDR2 SYDVKM. Trimming pared 11 bases from V and 1 base from J, leaving 17 bases between. The CDR3 length is 14 residues. The CDR3 region is CASRHPRRNTEAFF. The CDR3 coding sequence is TGTGCCTCCCGCCACCCGAGAAGGAACACTGAAGCTTTCTTT.

This sequence joins TRBV29-1 and TRBJ1-1, with 7 bases identical to TRBD1. Trimming cost V 4 bases and J 4 bases; bases outside gene matches: 3. The CDR3 length is 12 residues. The V gene's germline CDR1 is SQVTM and CDR2 ANQGSEA. The DNA of the CDR3 is TGCAGCGTTGTCTCAGGGGGCACTGAAGCTTTCTTT. Translated: CSVVSGGTEAFF.

This clonotype showed up just a few times. This chain uses TRBV6-1 with TRBJ1-2; D remains ambiguous. This CDR3 is built from 12 residues. V was shortened by 4 bases and J by 4 bases, with 7 bases between the two germline ends. Germline-derived CDR1 and CDR2 are MNHNS and SASEGT. For the CDR3, the DNA is TGTGCCAGCAGTGCACAGATCTATGGCTACACCTTC. Amino acids: CASSAQIYGYTF.

The rearrangement joins TRBV5-1 to TRBJ2-5; TRBD1 agrees at 7 bases. The J call may be incorrect, as the DNA end agrees better with TRBJ2-1. This CDR3 has 14 amino acids. Looked up from germline, CDR1 is SGHRS and CDR2 is YFSETQ. CDR3 nucleotides: TGCGCCAGCAGCTTGGCAGGGGGTATATCTGAGCAGTTCTTC. It encodes CASSLAGGISEQFF.

This chain joins TRBV9 and TRBJ2-2, with D possibly being TRBD1 (5 bases). The germline V gene encodes CDR1 SGDLS and CDR2 YYNGEE. Deletions cut 3 bases from V and 7 bases from J, with 13 bases between. The CDR3 sequence is 14 residues long. CDR3 sequence reads: CASSAQGVNGELFF. In DNA, the CDR3 is TGTGCCAGCAGCGCGCAAGGGGTCAACGGGGAGCTGTTTTTT.

This clonotype appeared a few times. V usage is TRBV20-1 and J usage is TRBJ2-7; unclear D gene. In germline, CDR1 is DFQATT, CDR2 SNEGSKA (reference sequence). Trimming left V 1 base short and J 4 bases short, with 8 bases between. CDR3 length: 12 residues. The CDR3 region is CSARGLAYEQYF. In DNA form, the CDR3 reads TGCAGTGCTAGAGGGCTGGCTTACGAGCAGTACTTC.

The rearrangement joins TRBV20-1 to TRBJ2-4; D might be TRBD1 (8 bases). Trimming took off 6 bases at V and 3 bases at J, with 15 bases between the two ends. The V gene's germline CDR1 is DFQATT and CDR2 SNEGSKA (reference sequence). CDR3 length: 14 amino acids. The chain's CDR3 is CSAPDREGKNIQYF. In nucleotides, the CDR3 is TGCAGTGCCCCGGACAGGGAGGGCAAAAACATTCAGTACTTC.

About this clonotype itself: A much bigger clone sits one base away, suggesting this may be a read error. The J gene is TRBJ1-1, the V gene TRBV5-1; TRBD1 matches at 8 bases. The CDR3 spans 16 residues. The germline V gene has CDR1 SGHRS and CDR2 YFSETQ. CDR3 sequence: CANSIRQGLSNTEAFF. CDR3 nucleotides: TGCGCCAACAGCATAAGACAGGGGTTGTCGAACACTGAAGCTTTCTTT.

The gene calls are TRBV28 and TRBJ2-5; weak D call: TRBD2 (6 bases). The J call is uncertain, as TRBJ2-1 better fits the DNA end. Germline-derived CDR1 and CDR2 are MDHEN and SYDVKM. The CDR3 is 15 amino acids. The CDR3 DNA is TGTGCCAGCAGTTTTGGGGCGGGATTAGTTAATGAGCAGTTCTTC. Amino acids: CASSFGAGLVNEQFF.